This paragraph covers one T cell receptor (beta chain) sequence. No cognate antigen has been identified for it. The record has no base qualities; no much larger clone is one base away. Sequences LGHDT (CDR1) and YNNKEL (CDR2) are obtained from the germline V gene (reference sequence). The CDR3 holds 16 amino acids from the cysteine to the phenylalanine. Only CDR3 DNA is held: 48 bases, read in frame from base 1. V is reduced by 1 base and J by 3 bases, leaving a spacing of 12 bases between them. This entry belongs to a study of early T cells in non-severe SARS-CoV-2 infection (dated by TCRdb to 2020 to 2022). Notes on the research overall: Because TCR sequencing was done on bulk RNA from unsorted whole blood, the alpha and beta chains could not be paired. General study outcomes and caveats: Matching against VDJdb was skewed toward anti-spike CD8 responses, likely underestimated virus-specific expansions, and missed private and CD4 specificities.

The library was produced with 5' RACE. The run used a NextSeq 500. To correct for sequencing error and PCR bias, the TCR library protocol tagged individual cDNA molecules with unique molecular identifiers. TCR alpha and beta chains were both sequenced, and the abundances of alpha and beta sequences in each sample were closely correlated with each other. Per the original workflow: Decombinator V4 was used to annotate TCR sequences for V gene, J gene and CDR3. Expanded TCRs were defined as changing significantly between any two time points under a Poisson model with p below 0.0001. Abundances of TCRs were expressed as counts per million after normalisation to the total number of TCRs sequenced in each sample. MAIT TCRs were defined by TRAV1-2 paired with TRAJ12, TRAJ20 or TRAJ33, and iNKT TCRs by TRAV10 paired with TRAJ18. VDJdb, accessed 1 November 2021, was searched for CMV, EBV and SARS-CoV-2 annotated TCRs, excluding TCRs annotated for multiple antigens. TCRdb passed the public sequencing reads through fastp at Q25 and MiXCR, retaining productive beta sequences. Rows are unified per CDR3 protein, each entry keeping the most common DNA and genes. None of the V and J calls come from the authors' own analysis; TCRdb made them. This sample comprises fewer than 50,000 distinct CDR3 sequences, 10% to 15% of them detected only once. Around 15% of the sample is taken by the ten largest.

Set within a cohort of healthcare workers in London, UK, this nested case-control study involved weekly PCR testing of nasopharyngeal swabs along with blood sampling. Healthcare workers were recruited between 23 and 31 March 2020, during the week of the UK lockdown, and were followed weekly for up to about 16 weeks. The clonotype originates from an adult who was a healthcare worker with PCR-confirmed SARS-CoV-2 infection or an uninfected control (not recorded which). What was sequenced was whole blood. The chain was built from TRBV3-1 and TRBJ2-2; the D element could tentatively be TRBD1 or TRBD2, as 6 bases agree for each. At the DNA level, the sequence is TGTGCCAGCAGCCAAGGATGGGGGGCTGACACCGGGGAGCTGTTTTTT. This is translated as CASSQGWGADTGELFF.